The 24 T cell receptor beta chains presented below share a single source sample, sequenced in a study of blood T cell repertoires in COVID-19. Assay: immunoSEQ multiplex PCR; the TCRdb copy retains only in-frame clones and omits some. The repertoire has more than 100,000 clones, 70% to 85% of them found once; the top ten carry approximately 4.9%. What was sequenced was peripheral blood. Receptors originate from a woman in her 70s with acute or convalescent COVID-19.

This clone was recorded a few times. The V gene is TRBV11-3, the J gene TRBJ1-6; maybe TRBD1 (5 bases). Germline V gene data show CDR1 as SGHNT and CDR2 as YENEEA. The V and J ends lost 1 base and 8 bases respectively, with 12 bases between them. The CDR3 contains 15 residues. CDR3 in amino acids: CASSLGGRDDSPLHF. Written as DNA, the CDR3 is TGTGCCAGCAGCTTAGGGGGCAGGGATGATTCACCCCTCCACTTT.

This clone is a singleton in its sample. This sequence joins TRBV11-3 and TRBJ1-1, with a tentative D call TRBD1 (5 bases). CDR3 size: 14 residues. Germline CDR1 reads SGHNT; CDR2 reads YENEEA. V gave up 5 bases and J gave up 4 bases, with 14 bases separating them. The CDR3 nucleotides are TGTGCCAGCAGCGGGGCAAGAAAGAGCACTGAAGCTTTCTTT. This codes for CASSGARKSTEAFF.

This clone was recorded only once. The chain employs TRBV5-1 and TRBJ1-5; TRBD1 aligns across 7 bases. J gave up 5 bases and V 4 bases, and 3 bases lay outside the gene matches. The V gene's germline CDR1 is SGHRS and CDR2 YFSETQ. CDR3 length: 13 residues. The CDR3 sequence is CASSHGQDQPQHF. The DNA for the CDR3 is TGCGCCAGCAGCCATGGACAGGATCAGCCCCAGCATTTT.

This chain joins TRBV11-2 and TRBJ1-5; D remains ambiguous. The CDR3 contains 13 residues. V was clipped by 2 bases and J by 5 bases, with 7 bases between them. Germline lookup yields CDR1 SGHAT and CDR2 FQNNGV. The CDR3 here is CASSLWGDQPQHF. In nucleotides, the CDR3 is TGTGCCAGCAGCTTATGGGGAGATCAGCCCCAGCATTTT.

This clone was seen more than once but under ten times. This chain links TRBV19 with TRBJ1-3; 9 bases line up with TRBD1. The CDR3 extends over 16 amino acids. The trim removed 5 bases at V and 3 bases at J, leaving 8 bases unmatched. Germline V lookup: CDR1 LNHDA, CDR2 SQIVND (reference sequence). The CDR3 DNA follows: TGTGCCAGTAGTGTCACCCCGGGACAGGGTGGAAACACCATATATTTT. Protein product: CASSVTPGQGGNTIYF.

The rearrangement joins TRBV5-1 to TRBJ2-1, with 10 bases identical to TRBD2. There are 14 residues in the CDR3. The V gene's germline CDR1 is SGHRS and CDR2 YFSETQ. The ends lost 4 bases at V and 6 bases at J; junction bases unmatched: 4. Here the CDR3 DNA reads TGCGCCAGCAGCACAGCGGGGGGGCGCAATGAGCAGTTCTTC. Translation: CASSTAGGRNEQFF.

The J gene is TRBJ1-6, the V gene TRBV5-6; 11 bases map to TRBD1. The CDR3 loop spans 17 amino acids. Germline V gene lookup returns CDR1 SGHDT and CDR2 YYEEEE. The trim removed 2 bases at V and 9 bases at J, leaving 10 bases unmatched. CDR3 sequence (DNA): TGTGCCAGCAGCTTCACCGGGACAGGGGGTGTAGGTTCACCCCTCCACTTT. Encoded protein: CASSFTGTGGVGSPLHF.

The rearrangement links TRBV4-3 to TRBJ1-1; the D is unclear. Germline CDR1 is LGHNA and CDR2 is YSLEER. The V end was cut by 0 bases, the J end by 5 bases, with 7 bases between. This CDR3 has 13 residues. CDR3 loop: CASSQERGTEAFF. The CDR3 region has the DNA TGCGCCAGCAGCCAAGAGCGGGGAACTGAAGCTTTCTTT.

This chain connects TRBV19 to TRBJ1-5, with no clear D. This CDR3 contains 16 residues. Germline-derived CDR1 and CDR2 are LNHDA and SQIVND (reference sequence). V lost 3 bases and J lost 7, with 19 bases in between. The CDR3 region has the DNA TGTGCCAGTAGTATCTATGGTCGGGGATGGCGCCAGCCCCAGCATTTT. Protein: CASSIYGRGWRQPQHF.

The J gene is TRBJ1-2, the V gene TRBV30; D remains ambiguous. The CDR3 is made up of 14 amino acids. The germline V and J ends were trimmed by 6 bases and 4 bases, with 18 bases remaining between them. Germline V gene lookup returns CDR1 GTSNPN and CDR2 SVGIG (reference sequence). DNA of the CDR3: TGTGCCTGTCCCCGGAACAGCAAAACCTATGGCTACACCTTC. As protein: CACPRNSKTYGYTF.

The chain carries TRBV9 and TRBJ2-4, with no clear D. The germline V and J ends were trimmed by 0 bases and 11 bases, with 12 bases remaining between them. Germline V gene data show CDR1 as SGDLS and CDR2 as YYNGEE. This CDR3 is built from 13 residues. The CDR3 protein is CASSVGGSGLQYF. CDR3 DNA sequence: TGTGCCAGCAGCGTAGGTGGCAGTGGTCTTCAGTACTTC.

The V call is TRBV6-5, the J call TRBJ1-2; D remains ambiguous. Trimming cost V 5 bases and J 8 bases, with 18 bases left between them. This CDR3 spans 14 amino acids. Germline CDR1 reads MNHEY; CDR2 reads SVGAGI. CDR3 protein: CASSPRATGRGYTF. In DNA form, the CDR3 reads TGTGCCAGCAGTCCCCGGGCCACGGGAAGGGGCTACACCTTC.

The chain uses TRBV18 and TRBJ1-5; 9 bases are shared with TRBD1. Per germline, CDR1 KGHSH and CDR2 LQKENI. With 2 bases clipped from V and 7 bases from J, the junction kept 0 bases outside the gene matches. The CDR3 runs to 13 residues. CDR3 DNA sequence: TGTGCCAGCTCACCAGGGACAGGGCAGCCCCAGCATTTT. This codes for CASSPGTGQPQHF. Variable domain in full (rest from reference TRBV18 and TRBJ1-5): NAGVMQNPRHLVRRRGQEARLRCSPMKGHSHVYWYRQLPEEGLKFMVYLQKENIIDESGMPKERFSAEFPKEGPSILRIQQVVRGDSAAYFCASSPGTGQPQHFGDGTRLSIL.

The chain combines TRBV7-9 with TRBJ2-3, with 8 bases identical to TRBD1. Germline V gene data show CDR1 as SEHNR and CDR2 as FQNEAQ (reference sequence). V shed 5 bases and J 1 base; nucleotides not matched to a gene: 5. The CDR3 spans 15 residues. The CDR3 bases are TGTGCCAGCAGCCAAGGACAGGGCCGCACAGATACGCAGTATTTT. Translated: CASSQGQGRTDTQYF. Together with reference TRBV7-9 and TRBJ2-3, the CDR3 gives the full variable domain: DTGVSQNPRHKITKRGQNVTFRCDPISEHNRLYWYRQTLGQGPEFLTYFQNEAQLEKSRLLSDRFSAERPKGSFSTLEIQRTEQGDSAMYLCASSQGQGRTDTQYFGPGTRLTVL.

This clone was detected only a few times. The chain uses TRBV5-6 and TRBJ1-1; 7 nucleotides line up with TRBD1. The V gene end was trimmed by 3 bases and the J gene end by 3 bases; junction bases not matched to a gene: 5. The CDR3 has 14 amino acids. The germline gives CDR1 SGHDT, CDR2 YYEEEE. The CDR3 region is CASSSTGTDTEAFF. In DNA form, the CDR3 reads TGTGCCAGCAGCTCGACAGGGACGGACACTGAAGCTTTCTTT.

The DNA for the CDR3 is TGCGCCAGCAGCCAAGATTTGGGCGAAGAGACCCAGTACTTC. Translated, it gives CASSQDLGEETQYF. The rearrangement joins TRBV4-3 to TRBJ2-5, with D hard to call. The germline gives CDR1 LGHNA, CDR2 YSLEER. CDR3 length equals 14 residues. The V end lost 0 bases, the J end lost 3 bases, and 8 bases lay between the germline ends.

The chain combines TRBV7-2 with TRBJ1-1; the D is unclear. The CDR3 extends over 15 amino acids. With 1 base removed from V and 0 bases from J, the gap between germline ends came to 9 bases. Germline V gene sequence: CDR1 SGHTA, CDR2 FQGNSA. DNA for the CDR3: TGTGCCAGCAGCTTAGGTCTCGGGATGAACACTGAAGCTTTCTTT. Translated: CASSLGLGMNTEAFF.

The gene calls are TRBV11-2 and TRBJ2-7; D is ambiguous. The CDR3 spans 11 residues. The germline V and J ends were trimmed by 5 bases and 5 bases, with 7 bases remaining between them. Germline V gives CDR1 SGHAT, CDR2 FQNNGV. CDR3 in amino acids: CASSPRDEQYF. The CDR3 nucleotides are TGTGCCAGCAGCCCTCGGGACGAGCAGTACTTC.

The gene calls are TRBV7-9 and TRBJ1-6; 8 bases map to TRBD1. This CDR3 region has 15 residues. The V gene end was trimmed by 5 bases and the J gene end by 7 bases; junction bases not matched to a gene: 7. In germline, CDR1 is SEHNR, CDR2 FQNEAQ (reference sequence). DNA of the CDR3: TGTGCCAGCAGCATAGACAGGGGTGGCAATTCACCCCTCCACTTT. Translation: CASSIDRGGNSPLHF.

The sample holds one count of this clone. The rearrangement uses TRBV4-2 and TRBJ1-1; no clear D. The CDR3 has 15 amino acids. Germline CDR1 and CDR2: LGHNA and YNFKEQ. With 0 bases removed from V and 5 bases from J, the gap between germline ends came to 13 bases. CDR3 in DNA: TGTGCCAGCAGCCAAGATATGACGGAGAGGACTGAAGCTTTCTTT. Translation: CASSQDMTERTEAFF.

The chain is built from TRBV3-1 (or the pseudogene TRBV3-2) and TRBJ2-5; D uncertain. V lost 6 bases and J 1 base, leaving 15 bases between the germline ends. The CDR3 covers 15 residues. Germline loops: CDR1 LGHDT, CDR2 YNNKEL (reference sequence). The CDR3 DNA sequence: TGTGCCAGCAGTCAAAGTATGACGGGCCAAGAGACCCAGTACTTC. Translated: CASSQSMTGQETQYF.

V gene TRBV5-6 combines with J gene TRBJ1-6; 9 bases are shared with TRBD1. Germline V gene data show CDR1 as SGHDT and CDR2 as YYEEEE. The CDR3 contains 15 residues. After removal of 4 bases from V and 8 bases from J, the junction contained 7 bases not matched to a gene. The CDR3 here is CASSPRDRVYSPLHF. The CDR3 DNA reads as TGTGCCAGCAGCCCCCGGGACAGGGTATATTCACCCCTCCACTTT.

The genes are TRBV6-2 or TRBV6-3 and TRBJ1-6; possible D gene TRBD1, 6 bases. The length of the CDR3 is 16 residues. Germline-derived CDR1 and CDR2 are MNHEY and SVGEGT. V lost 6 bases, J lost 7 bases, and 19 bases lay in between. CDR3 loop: CASSMNRAPTNSPLHF. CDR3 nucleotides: TGTGCCAGCAGCATGAACAGGGCCCCAACGAATTCACCCCTCCACTTT.

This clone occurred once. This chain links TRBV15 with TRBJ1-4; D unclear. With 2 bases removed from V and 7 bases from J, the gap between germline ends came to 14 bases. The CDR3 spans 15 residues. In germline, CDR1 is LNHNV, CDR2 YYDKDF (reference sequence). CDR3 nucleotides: TGTGCCACCAGCAGACAGCGTCAAGTTGGTGAAAAACTGTTTTTT. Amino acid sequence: CATSRQRQVGEKLFF.